This is a list of T cell receptor beta chains from one sample in a study of shared clonotypes between healthy human individuals. The assay was immunoSEQ multiplex PCR, and TCRdb's table has in-frame clones only and misses some. This table has 600,000 to 750,000 clones, about 90% appearing once. The specimen sequenced was memory CD8+ T cells from PBMCs. Source of these receptors: a man between 18 and 35 years old in good health. Some clones in this sample may be carry-over from other donors' samples. Both conserved end residues are part of each CDR3. The order of the fields is D gene, clone size, V gene, J gene, CDR3 protein, CDR3 DNA. The D gene is left open where the match is weak. Where a row states a size, it is once, few, many or the class of an expanded clone; other rows omit it.

>TRBD1|-|TRBV5-8|TRBJ1-4
CASSLQGTGHEKLFF
TGTGCCAGCAGCTTACAAGGGACAGGCCATGAAAAACTGTTTTTT
>-|-|TRBV28|TRBJ2-2
CASSSMSSTGELFF
TGTGCCAGCAGTTCCATGAGCTCCACCGGGGAGCTGTTTTTT
>-|-|TRBV10-3|TRBJ2-1
CAISELGVSYNEQFF
TGTGCCATCAGTGAGTTAGGGGTTTCCTACAATGAGCAGTTCTTC
>TRBD1|-|TRBV4-3|TRBJ1-4
CASSPDRGLWEKLFF
TGCGCCAGCAGCCCCGACAGGGGGCTGTGGGAAAAACTGTTTTTT
>-|-|TRBV4-3|TRBJ1-1
CASSQEGENTEAFF
TGCGCCAGCAGCCAAGAGGGTGAGAACACTGAAGCTTTCTTT
>-|-|TRBV28|TRBJ2-4
CASRRTADIQYF
TGTGCCAGCAGGAGGACAGCGGACATTCAGTACTTC
>-|-|TRBV7-8|TRBJ2-7
CASSQDPNHEQYF
TGTGCCAGCAGCCAGGACCCGAACCACGAGCAGTACTTC
>TRBD1|-|TRBV10-3|TRBJ2-7
CAISLGQGVVEQYF
TGTGCCATCAGTCTAGGACAGGGGGTTGTCGAGCAGTACTTC
>-|-|TRBV5-4|TRBJ2-3
CASSSVVVRGSTDTQYF
TGTGCCAGCAGCTCGGTGGTTGTTAGGGGCTCCACAGATACGCAGTATTTT
>-|-|TRBV15|TRBJ2-1
CATSRRAGPYNEQFF
TGTGCCACCAGCAGGCGTGCGGGACCATACAATGAGCAGTTCTTC
>TRBD1|few|TRBV15|TRBJ1-5
CATSRKTGDQPQHF
TGTGCCACCAGCAGGAAAACAGGGGATCAGCCCCAGCATTTT
>-|-|TRBV7-9|TRBJ2-7
CASSLGTVYEQYF
TGTGCCAGCAGCTTAGGTACCGTCTACGAGCAGTACTTC
>-|-|TRBV9|TRBJ1-5
CASSVGNGREDQPQHF
TGTGCCAGCAGCGTAGGGAACGGAAGGGAGGACCAGCCCCAGCATTTT
>-|-|TRBV13|TRBJ2-5
CASSLAAKGGRETQYF
TGTGCCAGCAGCTTAGCCGCAAAGGGGGGTCGAGAGACCCAGTACTTC
>-|-|TRBV19|TRBJ2-7
CASSTLKTDLHYEQYF
TGTGCCAGTAGTACCCTAAAGACAGACCTGCACTACGAGCAGTACTTC